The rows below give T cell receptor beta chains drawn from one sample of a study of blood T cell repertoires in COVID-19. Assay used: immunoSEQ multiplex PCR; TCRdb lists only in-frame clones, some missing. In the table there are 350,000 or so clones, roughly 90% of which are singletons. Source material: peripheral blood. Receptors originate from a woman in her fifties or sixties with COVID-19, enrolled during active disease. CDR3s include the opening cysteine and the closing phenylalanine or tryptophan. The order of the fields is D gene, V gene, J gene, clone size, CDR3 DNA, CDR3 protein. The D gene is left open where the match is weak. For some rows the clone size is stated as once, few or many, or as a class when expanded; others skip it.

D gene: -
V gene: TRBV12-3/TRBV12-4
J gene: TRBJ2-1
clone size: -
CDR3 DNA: TGTGCCAGCAGAATTACGGGTGATGAGCAGTTCTTC
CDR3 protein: CASRITGDEQFF

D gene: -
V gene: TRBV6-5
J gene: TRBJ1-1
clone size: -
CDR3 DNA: TGTGCCAGCAGGAGAGCGGTGAACACTGAAGCTTTCTTT
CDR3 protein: CASRRAVNTEAFF

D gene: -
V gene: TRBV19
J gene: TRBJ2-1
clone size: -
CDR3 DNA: TGTGCCAGTAGCCCTCTGAGAGGGGGTCAGGCAAGGGAGCAGTTCTTC
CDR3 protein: CASSPLRGGQAREQFF

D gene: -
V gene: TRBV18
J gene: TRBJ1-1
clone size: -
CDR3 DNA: TGTGCCAGCTCACCAGGGACAAGGACTGAAGCTTTCTTT
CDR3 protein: CASSPGTRTEAFF

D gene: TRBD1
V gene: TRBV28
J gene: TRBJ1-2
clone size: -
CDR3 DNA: TGTGCCAGCATTCCGTACAGGGGGCATATCTATGGCTACACCTTC
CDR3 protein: CASIPYRGHIYGYTF

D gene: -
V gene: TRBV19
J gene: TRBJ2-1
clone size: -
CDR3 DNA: TGTGCCAGTACCCGAAAGGACCAAACGGGGAATGAGCAGTTCTTC
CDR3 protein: CASTRKDQTGNEQFF

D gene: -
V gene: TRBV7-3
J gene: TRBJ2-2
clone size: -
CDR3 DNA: TGTGCCAGCAGCGTGGCCGGGACTCCCACCGGGGAGCTGTTTTTT
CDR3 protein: CASSVAGTPTGELFF

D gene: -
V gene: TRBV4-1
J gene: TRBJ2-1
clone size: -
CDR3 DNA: TGCGCCAGCAGCCAAGACAGGTTGGGGCAGTTCTTC
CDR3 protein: CASSQDRLGQFF

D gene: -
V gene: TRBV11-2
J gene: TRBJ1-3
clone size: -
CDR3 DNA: TGTGCCAGCAGCTTAGGAGGCGCATCTGGAAACACCATATATTTT
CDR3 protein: CASSLGGASGNTIYF

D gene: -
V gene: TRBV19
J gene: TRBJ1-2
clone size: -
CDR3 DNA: TGTGCCAGTAGCCCGAAGAGCGCTAACTATGGCTACACCTTC
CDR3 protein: CASSPKSANYGYTF

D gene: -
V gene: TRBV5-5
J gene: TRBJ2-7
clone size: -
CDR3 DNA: TGTGCCAGCAGCCCCGGGTGGTACGAGCAGTACTTC
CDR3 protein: CASSPGWYEQYF

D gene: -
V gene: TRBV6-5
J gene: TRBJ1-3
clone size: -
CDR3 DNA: TGTGCCAGCAGTCCTCCCGGCGGTGCTGGAAACACCATATATTTT
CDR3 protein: CASSPPGGAGNTIYF

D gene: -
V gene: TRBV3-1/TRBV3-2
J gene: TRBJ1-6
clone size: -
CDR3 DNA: TGTGCCAGCAGCCATGGGACGGGAGGGAATTCACCCCTCCACTTT
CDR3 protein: CASSHGTGGNSPLHF

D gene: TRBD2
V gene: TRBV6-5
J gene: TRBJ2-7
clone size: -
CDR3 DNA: TGTGCCAGCAGGTACGATGGACGCGGGGGATACGAGCAGTACTTC
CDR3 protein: CASRYDGRGGYEQYF

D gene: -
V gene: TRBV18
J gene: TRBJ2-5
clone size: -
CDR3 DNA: TGTGCCAGCTCTCCTCTCCAGACCCAGTACTTC
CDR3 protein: CASSPLQTQYF

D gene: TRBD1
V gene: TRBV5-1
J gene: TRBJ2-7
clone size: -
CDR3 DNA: TGCGCCAGCAGCTTGGTACAGATCGGACAGGGCTACGAGCAGTACTTC
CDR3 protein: CASSLVQIGQGYEQYF

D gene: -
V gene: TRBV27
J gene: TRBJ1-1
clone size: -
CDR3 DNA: TGTGCCAGCAGTGCCACTCCGGGACAAATTGGGGCTTTCTTT
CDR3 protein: CASSATPGQIGAFF

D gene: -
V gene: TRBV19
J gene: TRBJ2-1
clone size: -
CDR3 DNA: TGTGCCAGTAGTAGACTAGGGGCCTACAATGAGCAGTTCTTC
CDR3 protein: CASSRLGAYNEQFF

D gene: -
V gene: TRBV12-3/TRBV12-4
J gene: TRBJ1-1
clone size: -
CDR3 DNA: TGTGCCAGCACCGCCGGGAGCACTGAAGCTTTCTTT
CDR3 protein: CASTAGSTEAFF

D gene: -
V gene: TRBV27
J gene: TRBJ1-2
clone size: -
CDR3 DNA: TGTGCCAGCAGGCCTGGGGCAAGGGAATGGCGTGGCTACACCTTC
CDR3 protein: CASRPGAREWRGYTF

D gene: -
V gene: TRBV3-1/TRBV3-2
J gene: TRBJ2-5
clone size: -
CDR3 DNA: TGTGCCAGCAGCCTTCCCGGGTCCGGGACCCAGTACTTC
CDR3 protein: CASSLPGSGTQYF

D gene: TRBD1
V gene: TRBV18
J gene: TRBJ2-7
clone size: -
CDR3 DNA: TGTGCCAGCTCACCTCGAACCGGGACAGAAAACGAGCAGTACTTC
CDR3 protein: CASSPRTGTENEQYF

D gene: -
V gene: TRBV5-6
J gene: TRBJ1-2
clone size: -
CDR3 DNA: TGTGCCAGCAGCCCCCGGGACATGTTAGTCTATGGCTACACCTTC
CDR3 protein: CASSPRDMLVYGYTF

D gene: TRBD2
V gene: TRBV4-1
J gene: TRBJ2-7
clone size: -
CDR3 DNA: TGCGCCAGCAGCCAAGTTGTCACGGGAGGGACGAAACCCTACGAGCAGTACTTC
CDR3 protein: CASSQVVTGGTKPYEQYF

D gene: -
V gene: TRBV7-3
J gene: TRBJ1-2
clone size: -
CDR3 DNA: TGTGCCAGCAGCTTAGGACCGGACGGGGATGGCTACACCTTC
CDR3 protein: CASSLGPDGDGYTF

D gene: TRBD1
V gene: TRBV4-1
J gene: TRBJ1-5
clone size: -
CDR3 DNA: TGCGCCAGCAGCCAACCAGGACAGGGGGGCAATCAGCCCCAGCATTTT
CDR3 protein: CASSQPGQGGNQPQHF

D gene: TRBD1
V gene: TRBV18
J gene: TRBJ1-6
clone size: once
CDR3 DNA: TGTGCCAGCTCAACGACAGGGAGATTAAATAATTCACCCCTCCACTTT
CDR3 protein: CASSTTGRLNNSPLHF

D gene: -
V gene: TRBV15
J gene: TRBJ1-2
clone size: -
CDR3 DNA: TGTGCCACCAGCCCGGCCAGGAACTATGGCTACACCTTC
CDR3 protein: CATSPARNYGYTF

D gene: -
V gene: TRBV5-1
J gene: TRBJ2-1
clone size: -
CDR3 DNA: TGCGCCAGCAGCTTCAGACTGGACTCCGAACGCGGCAATGAGCAGTTCTTC
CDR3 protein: CASSFRLDSERGNEQFF

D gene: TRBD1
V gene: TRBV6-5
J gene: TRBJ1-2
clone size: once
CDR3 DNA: TGTGCCAGCAGGTGGGGACAGACTAACTATGGCTACACCTTC
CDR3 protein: CASRWGQTNYGYTF

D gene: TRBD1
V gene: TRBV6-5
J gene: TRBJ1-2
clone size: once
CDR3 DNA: TGTGCCAGCAGTTACTCTTCGACAGGGGTAGGCTATGGCTACACCTTC
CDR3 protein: CASSYSSTGVGYGYTF

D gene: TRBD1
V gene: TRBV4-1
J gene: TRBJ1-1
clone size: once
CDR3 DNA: TGCGCCAGCAGCCAAGATCGACAGGGGAACACTGAAGCTTTCTTT
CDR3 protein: CASSQDRQGNTEAFF

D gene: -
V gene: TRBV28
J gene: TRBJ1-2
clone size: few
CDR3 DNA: TGTGCCAGCAGTCCGCCCGGGTTAGACTATGGCTACACCTTC
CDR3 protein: CASSPPGLDYGYTF

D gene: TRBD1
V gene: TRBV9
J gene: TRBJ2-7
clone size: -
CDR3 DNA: TGTGCCAGCAGCTCCCCGGACAGGGCCGAGCAGTACTTC
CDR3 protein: CASSSPDRAEQYF

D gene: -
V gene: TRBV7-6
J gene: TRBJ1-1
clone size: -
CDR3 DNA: TGTGCCAGCAGCTTCGGAACGGAGCTTGGAACTGAAGCTTTCTTT
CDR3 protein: CASSFGTELGTEAFF

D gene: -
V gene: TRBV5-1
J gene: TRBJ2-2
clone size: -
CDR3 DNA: TGCGCCAGCAGCTTGAGAGGGTCGGGCACCGGGGAGCTGTTTTTT
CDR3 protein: CASSLRGSGTGELFF

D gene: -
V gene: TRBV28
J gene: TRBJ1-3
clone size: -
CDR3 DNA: TGTGCCAGCAGTTTCCCCCCGGGAAACACCATATATTTT
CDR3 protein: CASSFPPGNTIYF

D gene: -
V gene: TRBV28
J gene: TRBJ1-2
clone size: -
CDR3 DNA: TGTGCCAGCAGTTTAGGTTATGGCGGGGCAGGTGTCTATGGCTACACCTTC
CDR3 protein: CASSLGYGGAGVYGYTF

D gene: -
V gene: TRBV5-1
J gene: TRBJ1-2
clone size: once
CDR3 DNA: TGCGCCAGCAGCTTCGGCGGCAACTATGGCTACACCTTC
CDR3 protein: CASSFGGNYGYTF

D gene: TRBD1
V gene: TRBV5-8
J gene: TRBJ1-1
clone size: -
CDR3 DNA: TGTGCCAGCAGCATAGACAGGGACACTGAAGCTTTCTTT
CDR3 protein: CASSIDRDTEAFF

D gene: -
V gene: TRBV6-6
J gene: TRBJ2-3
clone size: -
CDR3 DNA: TGTGCCAGCCTTCGGGGGTCAGATACGCAGTATTTT
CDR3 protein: CASLRGSDTQYF

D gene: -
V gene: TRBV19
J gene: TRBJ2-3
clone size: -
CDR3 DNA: TGTGCCAGTAGTATGGGACTGACTAGCACAGATACGCAGTATTTT
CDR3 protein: CASSMGLTSTDTQYF

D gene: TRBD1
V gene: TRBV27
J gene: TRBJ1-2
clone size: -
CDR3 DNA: TGTGCCAGCAGTTTCTCCAGGGGGGTCTATGGCTACACCTTC
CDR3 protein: CASSFSRGVYGYTF

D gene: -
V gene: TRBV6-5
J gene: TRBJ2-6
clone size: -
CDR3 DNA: TGTGCCAGCAGTTACGGCGGGCCTGGGGCCAACGTCCTGACTTTC
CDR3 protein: CASSYGGPGANVLTF

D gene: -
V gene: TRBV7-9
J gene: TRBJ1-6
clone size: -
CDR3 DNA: TGTGCCAGCAGTATCGGGAGGCAGGGACATTCACCCCTCCACTTT
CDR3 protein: CASSIGRQGHSPLHF

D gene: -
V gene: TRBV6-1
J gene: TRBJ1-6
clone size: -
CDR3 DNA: TGTGCCAGCGGTGAGGGCGACAGTTATTCACCCCTCCACTTT
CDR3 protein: CASGEGDSYSPLHF

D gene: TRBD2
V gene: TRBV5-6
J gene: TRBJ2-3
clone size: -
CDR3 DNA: TGTGCCAGCAGCTCTGGGGCGGGGGACCTCACAGATACGCAGTATTTT
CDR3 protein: CASSSGAGDLTDTQYF

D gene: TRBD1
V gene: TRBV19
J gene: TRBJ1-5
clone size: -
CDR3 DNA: TGTGCCAGTAAATCACTCGACAGGGGGTTTGATCAGCCCCAGCATTTT
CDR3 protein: CASKSLDRGFDQPQHF

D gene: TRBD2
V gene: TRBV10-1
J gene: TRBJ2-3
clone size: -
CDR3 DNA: TGCGCCAGCAGTGACCCCGGACTAGCAACAGATACGCAGTATTTT
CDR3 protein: CASSDPGLATDTQYF

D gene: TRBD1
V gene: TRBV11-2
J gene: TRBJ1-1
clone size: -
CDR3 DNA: TGTGCCAGCAGCTTAGGATCGGCTCCGGGACAGAAGAACACTGAAGCTTTCTTT
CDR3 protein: CASSLGSAPGQKNTEAFF

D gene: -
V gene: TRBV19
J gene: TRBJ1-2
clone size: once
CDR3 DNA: TGTGCCAGTAGCCAATCGGGTCTATATTCCTATGGCTACACCTTC
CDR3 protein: CASSQSGLYSYGYTF

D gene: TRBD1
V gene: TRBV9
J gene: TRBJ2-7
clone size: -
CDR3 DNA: TGTGCCAGCAGCGATACATCCGCCGGGACAGGGGCCGAGCAGTACTTC
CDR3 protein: CASSDTSAGTGAEQYF

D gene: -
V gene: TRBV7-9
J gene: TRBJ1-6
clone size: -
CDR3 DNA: TGTGCCAGCAGCTTCGCCCAGGGAAATTCACCCCTCCACTTT
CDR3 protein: CASSFAQGNSPLHF